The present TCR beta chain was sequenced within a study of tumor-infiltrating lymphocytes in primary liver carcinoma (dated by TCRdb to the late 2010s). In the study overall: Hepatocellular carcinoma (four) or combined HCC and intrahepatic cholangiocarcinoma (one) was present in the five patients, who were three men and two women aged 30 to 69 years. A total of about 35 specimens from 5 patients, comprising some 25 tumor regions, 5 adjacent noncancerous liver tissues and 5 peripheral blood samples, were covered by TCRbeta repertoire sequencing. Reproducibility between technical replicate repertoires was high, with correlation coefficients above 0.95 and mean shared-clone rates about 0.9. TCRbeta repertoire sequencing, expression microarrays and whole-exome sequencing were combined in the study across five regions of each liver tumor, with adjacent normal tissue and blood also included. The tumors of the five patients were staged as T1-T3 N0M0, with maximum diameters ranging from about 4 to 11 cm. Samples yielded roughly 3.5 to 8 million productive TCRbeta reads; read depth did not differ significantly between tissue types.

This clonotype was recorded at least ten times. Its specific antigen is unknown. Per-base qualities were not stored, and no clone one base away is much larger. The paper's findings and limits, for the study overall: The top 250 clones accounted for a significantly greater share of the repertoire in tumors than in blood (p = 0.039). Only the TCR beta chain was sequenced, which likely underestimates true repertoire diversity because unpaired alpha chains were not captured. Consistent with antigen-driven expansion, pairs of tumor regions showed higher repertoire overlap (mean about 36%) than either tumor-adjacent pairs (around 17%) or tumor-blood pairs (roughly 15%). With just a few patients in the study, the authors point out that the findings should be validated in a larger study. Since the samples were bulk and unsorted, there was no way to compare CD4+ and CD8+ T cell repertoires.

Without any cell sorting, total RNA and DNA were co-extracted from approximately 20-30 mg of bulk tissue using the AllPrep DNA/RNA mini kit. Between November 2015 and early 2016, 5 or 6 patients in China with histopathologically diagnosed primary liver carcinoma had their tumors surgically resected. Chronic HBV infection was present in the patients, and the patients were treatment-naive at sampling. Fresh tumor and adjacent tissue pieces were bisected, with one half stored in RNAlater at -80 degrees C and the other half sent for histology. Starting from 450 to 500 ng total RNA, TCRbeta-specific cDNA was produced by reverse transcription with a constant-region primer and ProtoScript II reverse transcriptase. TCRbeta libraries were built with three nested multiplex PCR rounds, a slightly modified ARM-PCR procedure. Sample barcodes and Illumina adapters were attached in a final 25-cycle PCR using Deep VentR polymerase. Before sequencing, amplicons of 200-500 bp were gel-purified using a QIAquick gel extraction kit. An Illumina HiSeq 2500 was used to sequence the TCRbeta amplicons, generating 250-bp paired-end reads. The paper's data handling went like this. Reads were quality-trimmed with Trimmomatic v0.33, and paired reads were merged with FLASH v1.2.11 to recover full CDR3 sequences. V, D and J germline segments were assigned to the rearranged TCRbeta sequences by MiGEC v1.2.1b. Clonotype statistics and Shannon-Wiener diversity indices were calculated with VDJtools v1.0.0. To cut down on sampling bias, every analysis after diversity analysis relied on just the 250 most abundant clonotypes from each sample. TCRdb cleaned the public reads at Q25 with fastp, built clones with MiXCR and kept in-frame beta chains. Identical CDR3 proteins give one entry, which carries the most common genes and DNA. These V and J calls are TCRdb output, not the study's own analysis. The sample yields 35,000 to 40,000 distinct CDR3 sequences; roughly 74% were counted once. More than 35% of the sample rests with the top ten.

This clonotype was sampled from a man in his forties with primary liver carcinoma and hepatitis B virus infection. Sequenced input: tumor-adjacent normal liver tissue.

The sequenced DNA is TGCGCCAGCAGTCGCGCTAACACCGGGGAGCTGTTTTTT. This translates into CASSRANTGELFF. This chain is built from TRBV5-1 and TRBJ2-2; the D gene cannot be named for sure. The CDR3 runs 13 residues from the cysteine to the phenylalanine. Just the 39-base CDR3 DNA is kept, in frame starting at base 1. CDR1 SGHRS and CDR2 YFSETQ are derived from the germline V gene. Cut back by 5 bases and 2 bases, the V and J ends lie 7 bases apart.